This is a list of T cell receptor beta chains from one sample in a study of T cell responses to AZD1222 COVID-19 vaccine. The repertoire was sequenced with immunoSEQ multiplex PCR; TCRdb's copy has only in-frame clones and lacks some. The sample consists of about 110,000 clones, roughly nine tenths of them appearing once. The sequences come from peripheral blood, collected on day 0 of MenACWY control vaccination. The receptors were sampled from an adult in good health. The CDR3 runs from the conserved cysteine through the conserved F or W. D genes are given only for firm matches. Expanded clones are given a class, and other clones once, few, many or no size at all.

J: TRBJ1-2
size: few
V: TRBV5-8
D: TRBD1
CDR3: CASSPGQGWNYGYTF
DNA: TGTGCCAGCAGCCCCGGACAGGGGTGGAACTATGGCTACACCTTC

J: TRBJ2-3
size: -
V: TRBV7-2
D: -
CDR3: CASSLGGGRTDTQYF
DNA: TGTGCCAGCAGCTTAGGGGGGGGCCGCACAGATACGCAGTATTTT

J: TRBJ1-4
size: -
V: TRBV2
D: TRBD1
CDR3: CASNRGLATNEKLFF
DNA: TGTGCCAGCAACAGGGGCCTAGCAACTAATGAAAAACTGTTTTTT

J: TRBJ2-7
size: once
V: TRBV6-2/TRBV6-3
D: TRBD1
CDR3: CASSYPDRGVPYEQYF
DNA: TGTGCCAGCAGTTACCCCGACAGGGGGGTGCCCTACGAGCAGTACTTC

J: TRBJ2-6
size: -
V: TRBV3-1/TRBV3-2
D: -
CDR3: CASSQERASGANVLTF
DNA: TGTGCCAGCAGCCAAGAACGCGCGTCTGGGGCCAACGTCCTGACTTTC

J: TRBJ1-2
size: once
V: TRBV5-1
D: TRBD1
CDR3: CASSSSGTGLDDYGYTF
DNA: TGCGCCAGCAGCTCCTCCGGGACAGGGCTAGATGACTATGGCTACACCTTC

J: TRBJ1-3
size: -
V: TRBV5-1
D: -
CDR3: CASSLGTATGNTIYF
DNA: TGCGCCAGCAGCTTGGGGACGGCTACTGGAAACACCATATATTTT

J: TRBJ1-4
size: -
V: TRBV2
D: -
CDR3: CASKPGPVNEKLFF
DNA: TGTGCCAGCAAACCGGGACCGGTAAATGAAAAACTGTTTTTT

J: TRBJ2-7
size: -
V: TRBV11-2
D: TRBD2
CDR3: CASSTSREGSSYEQYF
DNA: TGTGCCAGCAGCACCTCCCGGGAGGGAAGCTCCTACGAGCAGTACTTC

J: TRBJ1-2
size: -
V: TRBV6-5
D: -
CDR3: CASSYLGGDYGYTF
DNA: TGTGCCAGCAGTTACCTCGGGGGGGACTATGGCTACACCTTC

J: TRBJ2-3
size: -
V: TRBV4-3
D: TRBD2
CDR3: CASSQQASSGGATDTQYF
DNA: TGCGCCAGCAGCCAACAGGCCTCTAGCGGGGGAGCCACAGATACGCAGTATTTT

J: TRBJ2-3
size: few
V: TRBV29-1
D: -
CDR3: CSVDEGRARSTDTQYF
DNA: TGCAGCGTGGACGAAGGGCGGGCACGGAGCACAGATACGCAGTATTTT

J: TRBJ2-3
size: -
V: TRBV9
D: -
CDR3: CASSAKLARPGTDTQYF
DNA: TGTGCCAGCAGCGCAAAGCTGGCCAGGCCGGGCACAGATACGCAGTATTTT

J: TRBJ1-3
size: -
V: TRBV15
D: -
CDR3: CATSRDRGNTIYF
DNA: TGTGCCACCAGCAGAGACAGGGGAAACACCATATATTTT

J: TRBJ1-2
size: -
V: TRBV5-4
D: -
CDR3: CASTRGGETYGYTF
DNA: TGTGCCAGCACCCGGGGGGGGGAAACTTATGGCTACACCTTC

J: TRBJ2-2
size: -
V: TRBV2
D: -
CDR3: CASSYEAGELFF
DNA: TGTGCCAGCAGTTACGAAGCCGGGGAGCTGTTTTTT

J: TRBJ1-2
size: -
V: TRBV2
D: -
CDR3: CASSLQGNYGYTF
DNA: TGTGCCAGCAGTTTACAGGGTAACTATGGCTACACCTTC

J: TRBJ2-1
size: -
V: TRBV27
D: TRBD2
CDR3: CASSLYSGGAFLHNEQFF
DNA: TGTGCCAGCAGTTTATATAGCGGGGGGGCCTTTCTCCACAATGAGCAGTTCTTC

J: TRBJ2-1
size: once
V: TRBV27
D: -
CDR3: CASSLSAGTKEQFF
DNA: TGTGCCAGCAGTTTATCTGCAGGGACGAAAGAGCAGTTCTTC

J: TRBJ1-1
size: -
V: TRBV5-4
D: -
CDR3: CASSLVGPLNTEAFF
DNA: TGTGCCAGCAGCTTGGTGGGGCCGTTGAACACTGAAGCTTTCTTT

J: TRBJ1-1
size: -
V: TRBV19
D: -
CDR3: CASSNGLHTEAFF
DNA: TGTGCCAGTAGCAACGGGTTACACACTGAAGCTTTCTTT

J: TRBJ2-7
size: once
V: TRBV7-2
D: TRBD1
CDR3: CASSLDGQGAREQYF
DNA: TGTGCCAGCAGCTTAGATGGACAGGGGGCGCGCGAGCAGTACTTC

J: TRBJ2-2
size: -
V: TRBV6-5
D: -
CDR3: CASSYAGTRTGELFF
DNA: TGTGCCAGCAGTTACGCGGGGACCCGCACCGGGGAGCTGTTTTTT

J: TRBJ2-1
size: -
V: TRBV4-1
D: TRBD2
CDR3: CASSQRTSGGFYEQFF
DNA: TGCGCCAGCAGCCAGAGGACTAGCGGGGGGTTCTATGAGCAGTTCTTC

J: TRBJ2-2
size: -
V: TRBV4-1
D: -
CDR3: CASSQGAGRGTGELFF
DNA: TGCGCCAGCAGCCAAGGAGCGGGTAGGGGCACCGGGGAGCTGTTTTTT

J: TRBJ2-7
size: -
V: TRBV6-1
D: -
CDR3: CASSEEEGAGYEQYF
DNA: TGTGCCAGCAGTGAAGAGGAGGGGGCGGGATACGAGCAGTACTTC

J: TRBJ2-5
size: once
V: TRBV29-1
D: TRBD1
CDR3: CSVEGGSGQQETQYF
DNA: TGCAGCGTTGAAGGGGGGTCGGGACAGCAAGAGACCCAGTACTTC

J: TRBJ1-2
size: -
V: TRBV7-9
D: -
CDR3: CASSPTGPLGYTF
DNA: TGTGCCAGCAGCCCTACAGGGCCTTTAGGCTACACCTTC

J: TRBJ2-5
size: -
V: TRBV2
D: -
CDR3: CASSPRQTKETQYF
DNA: TGTGCCAGCAGTCCGAGACAAACGAAAGAGACCCAGTACTTC

J: TRBJ2-3
size: few
V: TRBV6-4
D: TRBD2
CDR3: CASSDTSGGADTQYF
DNA: TGTGCCAGCAGTGACACTAGCGGGGGGGCAGATACGCAGTATTTT

J: TRBJ2-5
size: -
V: TRBV19
D: -
CDR3: CASSSVQQETQYF
DNA: TGTGCCAGTAGTAGCGTACAGCAAGAGACCCAGTACTTC

J: TRBJ2-6
size: -
V: TRBV10-3
D: -
CDR3: CAIYPVLTTGANVLTF
DNA: TGTGCCATCTACCCGGTTTTGACCACTGGGGCCAACGTCCTGACTTTC

J: TRBJ1-2
size: -
V: TRBV9
D: -
CDR3: CASSTRQSAGYTF
DNA: TGTGCCAGCAGCACGCGACAGAGTGCGGGCTACACCTTC

J: TRBJ1-2
size: -
V: TRBV7-2
D: TRBD1
CDR3: CASSHRDSYYGYTF
DNA: TGTGCCAGCAGCCATCGGGACAGTTATTATGGCTACACCTTC

J: TRBJ1-6
size: once
V: TRBV28
D: TRBD1
CDR3: CASSRGQGGSPLHF
DNA: TGTGCCAGCAGCCGGGGACAGGGAGGCTCACCCCTCCACTTT

J: TRBJ1-2
size: once
V: TRBV30
D: -
CDR3: CAWSPRLGWGYTF
DNA: TGTGCCTGGAGTCCCCGGTTAGGGTGGGGCTACACCTTC

J: TRBJ1-6
size: -
V: TRBV9
D: -
CDR3: CASSASGGGYNSPLHF
DNA: TGTGCCAGCAGCGCCTCGGGGGGAGGATATAATTCACCCCTCCACTTT